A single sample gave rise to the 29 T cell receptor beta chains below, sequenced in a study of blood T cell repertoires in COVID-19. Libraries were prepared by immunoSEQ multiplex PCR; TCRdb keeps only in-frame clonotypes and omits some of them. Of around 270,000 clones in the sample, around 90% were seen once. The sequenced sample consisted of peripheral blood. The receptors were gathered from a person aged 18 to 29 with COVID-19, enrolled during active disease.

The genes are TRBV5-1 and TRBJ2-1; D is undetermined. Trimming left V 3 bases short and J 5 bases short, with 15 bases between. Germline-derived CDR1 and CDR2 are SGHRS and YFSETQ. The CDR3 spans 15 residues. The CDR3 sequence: CASSSTAFVHNEQFF. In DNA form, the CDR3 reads TGCGCCAGCAGCTCCACAGCCTTCGTCCACAATGAGCAGTTCTTC.

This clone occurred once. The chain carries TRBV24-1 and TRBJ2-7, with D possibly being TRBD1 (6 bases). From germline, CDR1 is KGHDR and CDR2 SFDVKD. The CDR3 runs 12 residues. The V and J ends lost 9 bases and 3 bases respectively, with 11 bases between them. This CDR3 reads CATRDNDYEQYF. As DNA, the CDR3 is TGTGCCACCCGGGACAATGACTACGAGCAGTACTTC.

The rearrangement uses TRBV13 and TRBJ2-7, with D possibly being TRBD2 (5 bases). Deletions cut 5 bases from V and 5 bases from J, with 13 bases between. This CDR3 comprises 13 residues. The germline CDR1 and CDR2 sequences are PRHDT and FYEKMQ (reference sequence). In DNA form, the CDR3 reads TGTGCCAGCAGCCACCTTAGGCGGGACGAGCAGTACTTC. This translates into CASSHLRRDEQYF. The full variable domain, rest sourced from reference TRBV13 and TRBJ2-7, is AAGVIQSPRHLIKEKRETATLKCYPIPRHDTVYWYQQGPGQDPQFLISFYEKMQSDKGSIPDRFSAQQFSDYHSELNMSSLELGDSALYFCASSHLRRDEQYFGPGTRLTVT.

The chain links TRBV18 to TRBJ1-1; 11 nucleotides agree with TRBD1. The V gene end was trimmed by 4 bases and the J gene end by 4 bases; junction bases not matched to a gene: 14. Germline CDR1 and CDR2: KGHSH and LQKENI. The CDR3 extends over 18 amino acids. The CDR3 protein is CASSLVGGQGAPGTEAFF. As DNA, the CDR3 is TGTGCCAGCTCACTCGTTGGTGGACAGGGGGCGCCGGGCACTGAAGCTTTCTTT. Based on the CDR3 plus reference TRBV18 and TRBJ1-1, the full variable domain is NAGVMQNPRHLVRRRGQEARLRCSPMKGHSHVYWYRQLPEEGLKFMVYLQKENIIDESGMPKERFSAEFPKEGPSILRIQQVVRGDSAAYFCASSLVGGQGAPGTEAFFGQGTRLTVV.

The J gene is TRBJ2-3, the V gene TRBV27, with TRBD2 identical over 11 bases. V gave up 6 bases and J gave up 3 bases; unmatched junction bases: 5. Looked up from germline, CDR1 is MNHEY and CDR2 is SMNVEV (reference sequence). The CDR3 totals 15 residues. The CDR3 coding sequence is TGTGCCAGCAGCCTCCTAGCGGGAGGAACAGATACGCAGTATTTT. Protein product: CASSLLAGGTDTQYF.

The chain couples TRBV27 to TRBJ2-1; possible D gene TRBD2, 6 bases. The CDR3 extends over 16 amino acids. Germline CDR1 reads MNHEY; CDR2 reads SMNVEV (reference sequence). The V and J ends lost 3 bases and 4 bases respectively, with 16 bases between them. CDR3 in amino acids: CASSFGGAGFYNEQFF. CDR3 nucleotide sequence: TGTGCCAGCAGTTTCGGAGGGGCTGGGTTTTACAATGAGCAGTTCTTC.

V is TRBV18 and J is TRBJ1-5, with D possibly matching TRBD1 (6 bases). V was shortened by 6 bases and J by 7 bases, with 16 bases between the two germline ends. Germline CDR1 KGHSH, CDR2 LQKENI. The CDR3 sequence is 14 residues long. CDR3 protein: CASSPQGMDQPQHF. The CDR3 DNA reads TGTGCCAGCTCCCCCCAGGGGATGGACCAGCCCCAGCATTTT.

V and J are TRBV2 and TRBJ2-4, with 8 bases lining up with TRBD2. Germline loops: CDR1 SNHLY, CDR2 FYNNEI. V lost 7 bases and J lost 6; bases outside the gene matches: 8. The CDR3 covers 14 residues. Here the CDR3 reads CASKGGLAGNIQYF. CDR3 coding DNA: TGTGCCAGCAAGGGCGGACTAGCCGGAAACATTCAGTACTTC. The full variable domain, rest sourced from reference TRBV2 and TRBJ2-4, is EPEVTQTPSHQVTQMGQEVILRCVPISNHLYFYWYRQILGQKVEFLVSFYNNEISEKSEIFDDQFSVERPDGSNFTLKIRSTKLEDSAMYFCASKGGLAGNIQYFGAGTRLSVL.

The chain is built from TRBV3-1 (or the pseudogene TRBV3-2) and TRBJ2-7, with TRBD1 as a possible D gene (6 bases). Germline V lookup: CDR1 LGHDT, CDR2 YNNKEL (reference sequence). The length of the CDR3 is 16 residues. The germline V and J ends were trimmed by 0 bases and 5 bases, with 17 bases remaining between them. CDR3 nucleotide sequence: TGTGCCAGCAGCCAAGAGATTGGGCAGGGGATCAACGAGCAGTACTTC. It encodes CASSQEIGQGINEQYF.

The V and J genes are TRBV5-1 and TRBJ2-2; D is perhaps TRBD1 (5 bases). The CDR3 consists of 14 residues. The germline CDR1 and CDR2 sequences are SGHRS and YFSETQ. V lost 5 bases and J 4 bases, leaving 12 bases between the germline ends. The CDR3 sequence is CASRGQESTGELFF. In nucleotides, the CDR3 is TGCGCCAGCAGGGGGCAGGAATCCACCGGGGAGCTGTTTTTT.

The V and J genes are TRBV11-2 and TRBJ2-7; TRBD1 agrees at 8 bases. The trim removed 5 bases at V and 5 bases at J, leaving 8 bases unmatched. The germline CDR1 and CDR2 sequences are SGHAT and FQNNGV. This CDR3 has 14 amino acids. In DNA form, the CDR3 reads TGTGCCAGCAGCAACCCCAGGGGGCTCAACGAGCAGTACTTC. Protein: CASSNPRGLNEQYF.

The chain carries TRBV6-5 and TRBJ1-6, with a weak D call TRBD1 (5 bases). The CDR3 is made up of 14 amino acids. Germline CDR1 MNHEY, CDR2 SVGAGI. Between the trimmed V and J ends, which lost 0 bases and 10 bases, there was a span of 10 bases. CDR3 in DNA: TGTGCCAGCAGTTACTCGCAGGGCGCGTCACCCCTCCACTTT. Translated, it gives CASSYSQGASPLHF.

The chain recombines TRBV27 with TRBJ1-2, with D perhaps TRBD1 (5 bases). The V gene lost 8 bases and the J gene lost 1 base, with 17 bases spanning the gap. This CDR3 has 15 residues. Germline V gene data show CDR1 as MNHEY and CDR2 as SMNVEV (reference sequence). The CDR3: CASGRTGLFNYGYTF. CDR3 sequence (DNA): TGTGCCAGCGGGCGCACGGGACTTTTTAACTATGGCTACACCTTC.

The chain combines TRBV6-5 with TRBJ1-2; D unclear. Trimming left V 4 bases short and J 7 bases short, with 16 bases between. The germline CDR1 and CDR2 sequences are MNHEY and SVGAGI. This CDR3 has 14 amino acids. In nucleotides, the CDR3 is TGTGCCAGCAGTTCCACTCGGGAGAGCGGTGGCTACACCTTC. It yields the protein CASSSTRESGGYTF.

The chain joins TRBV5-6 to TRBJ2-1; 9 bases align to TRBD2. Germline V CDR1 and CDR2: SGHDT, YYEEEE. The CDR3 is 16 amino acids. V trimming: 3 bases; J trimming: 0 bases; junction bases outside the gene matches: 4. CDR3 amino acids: CASSWTSVNSYNEQFF. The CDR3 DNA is TGTGCCAGCAGCTGGACTAGCGTTAACTCCTACAATGAGCAGTTCTTC. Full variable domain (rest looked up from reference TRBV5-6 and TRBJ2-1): DAGVTQSPTHLIKTRGQQVTLRCSPKSGHDTVSWYQQALGQGPQFIFQYYEEEERQRGNFPDRFSGHQFPNYSSELNVNALLLGDSALYLCASSWTSVNSYNEQFFGPGTRLTVL.

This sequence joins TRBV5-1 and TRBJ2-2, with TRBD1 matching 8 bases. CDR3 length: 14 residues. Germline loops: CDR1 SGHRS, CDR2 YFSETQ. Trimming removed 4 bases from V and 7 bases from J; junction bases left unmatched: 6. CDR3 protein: CASSVTGDNGELFF. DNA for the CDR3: TGCGCCAGCAGCGTGACAGGGGATAACGGGGAGCTGTTTTTT.

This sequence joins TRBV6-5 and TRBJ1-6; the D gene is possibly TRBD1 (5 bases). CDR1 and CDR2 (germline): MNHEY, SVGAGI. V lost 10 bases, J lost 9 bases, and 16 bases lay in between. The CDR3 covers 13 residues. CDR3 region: CATFQGGSSPLHF. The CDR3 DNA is TGTGCCACATTCCAGGGTGGAAGTTCACCCCTCCACTTT.

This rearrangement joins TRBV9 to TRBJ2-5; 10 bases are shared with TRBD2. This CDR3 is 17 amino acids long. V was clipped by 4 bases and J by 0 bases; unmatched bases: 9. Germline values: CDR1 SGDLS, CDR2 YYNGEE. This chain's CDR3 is CASSTRTSGVYQETQYF. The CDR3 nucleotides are TGTGCCAGCAGCACCCGGACTAGCGGAGTGTACCAAGAGACCCAGTACTTC.

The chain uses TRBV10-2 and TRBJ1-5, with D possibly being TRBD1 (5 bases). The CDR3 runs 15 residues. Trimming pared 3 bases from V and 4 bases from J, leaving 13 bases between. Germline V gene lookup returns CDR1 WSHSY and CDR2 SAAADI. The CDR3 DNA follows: TGCGCCAGCAGTGATGCAGGGATCAGGAATCAGCCCCAGCATTTT. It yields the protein CASSDAGIRNQPQHF.

The CDR3 DNA reads as TGTGCCAGCAGCTCGCAACAGGGCAGCGAGCAGTACTTC. Protein sequence: CASSSQQGSEQYF. The rearrangement uses TRBV7-9 and TRBJ2-7; a possible D gene is TRBD1 (6 bases). Germline V gives CDR1 SEHNR, CDR2 FQNEAQ (reference sequence). Trimming took off 4 bases at V and 6 bases at J, with 13 bases between the two ends. This CDR3 has 13 residues.

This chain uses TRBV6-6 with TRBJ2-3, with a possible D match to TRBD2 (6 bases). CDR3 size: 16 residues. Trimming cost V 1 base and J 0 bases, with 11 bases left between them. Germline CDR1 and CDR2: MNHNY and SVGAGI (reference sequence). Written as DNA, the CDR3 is TGTGCCAGCAGTTACTTGCGGGACGCTAGCACAGATACGCAGTATTTT. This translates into CASSYLRDASTDTQYF.

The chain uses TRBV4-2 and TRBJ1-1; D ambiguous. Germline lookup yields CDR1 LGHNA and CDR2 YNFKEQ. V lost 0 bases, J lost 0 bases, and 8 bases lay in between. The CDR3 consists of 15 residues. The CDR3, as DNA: TGTGCCAGCAGCCAAGATGGGCAAATGAACACTGAAGCTTTCTTT. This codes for CASSQDGQMNTEAFF.

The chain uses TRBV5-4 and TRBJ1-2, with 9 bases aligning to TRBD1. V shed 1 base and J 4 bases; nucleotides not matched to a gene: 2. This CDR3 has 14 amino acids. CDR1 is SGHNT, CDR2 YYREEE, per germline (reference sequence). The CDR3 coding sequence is TGTGCCAGCAGCTTGACAGGGGGCAGCTATGGCTACACCTTC. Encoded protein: CASSLTGGSYGYTF.

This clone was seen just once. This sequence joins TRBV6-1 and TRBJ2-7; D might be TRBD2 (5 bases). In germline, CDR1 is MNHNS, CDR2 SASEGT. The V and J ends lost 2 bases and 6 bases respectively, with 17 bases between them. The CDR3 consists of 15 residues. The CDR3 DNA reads TGTGCCAGCAGTGAAATCAACGACTACTACTTCGAGCAGTACTTC. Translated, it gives CASSEINDYYFEQYF.

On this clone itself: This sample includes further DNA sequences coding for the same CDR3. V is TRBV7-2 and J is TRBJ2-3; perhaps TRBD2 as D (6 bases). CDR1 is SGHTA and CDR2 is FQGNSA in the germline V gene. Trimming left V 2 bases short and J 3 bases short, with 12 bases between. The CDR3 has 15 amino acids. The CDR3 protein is CASSLFAGKTDTQYF. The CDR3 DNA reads TGTGCCAGCAGCTTATTTGCGGGAAAAACAGATACGCAGTATTTT.

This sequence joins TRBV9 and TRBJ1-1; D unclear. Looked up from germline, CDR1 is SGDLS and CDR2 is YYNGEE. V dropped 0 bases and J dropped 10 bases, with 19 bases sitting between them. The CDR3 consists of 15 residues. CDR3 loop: CASSVGSSSGEGAFF. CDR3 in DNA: TGTGCCAGCAGCGTAGGTTCGTCCTCGGGAGAGGGAGCTTTCTTT.

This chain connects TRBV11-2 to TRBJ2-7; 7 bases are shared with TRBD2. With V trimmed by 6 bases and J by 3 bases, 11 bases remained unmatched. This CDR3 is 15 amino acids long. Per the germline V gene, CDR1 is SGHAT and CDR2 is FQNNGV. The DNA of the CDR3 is TGTGCCAGCAGTTTTGCTAGCGGTCCTTACTACGAGCAGTACTTC. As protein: CASSFASGPYYEQYF.

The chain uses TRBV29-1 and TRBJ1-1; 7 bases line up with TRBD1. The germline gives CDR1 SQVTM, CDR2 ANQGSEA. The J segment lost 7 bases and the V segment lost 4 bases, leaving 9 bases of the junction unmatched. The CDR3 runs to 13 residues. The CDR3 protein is CSVGQATGSEAFF. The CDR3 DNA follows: TGCAGCGTTGGGCAGGCGACAGGGAGTGAAGCTTTCTTT.

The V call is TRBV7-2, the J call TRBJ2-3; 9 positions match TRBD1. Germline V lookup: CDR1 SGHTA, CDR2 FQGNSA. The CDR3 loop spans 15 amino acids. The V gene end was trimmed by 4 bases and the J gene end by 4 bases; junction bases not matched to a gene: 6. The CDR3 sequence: CASSSQTGGSDTQYF. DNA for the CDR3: TGTGCCAGCAGCTCCCAGACAGGGGGGTCAGATACGCAGTATTTT.